This record covers a single T cell receptor beta chain. The antigen remains unidentified. Only in-frame clones appear in the TCRdb table, and some are missing; sequencing was by immunoSEQ multiplex PCR. The profile shows roughly 100,000 clones, around nine tenths of them singletons. The data stem from a study of T cell responses to AZD1222 COVID-19 vaccine. General study results and limits: In all cases, repertoires were sampled only after the peak T cell response. Nearly half of spike-specific TCRs reportedly go after variant regions that carry no mutations.

Germline V lookup: CDR1 MNHEY, CDR2 SVGAGI. The CDR3 runs 13 residues. Trimming took 8 bases from V and 0 from J; bases not matched to a gene: 4. The rearrangement uses TRBV6-5 and TRBJ2-7; 7 positions match TRBD1. This clonotype originated in an adult in good health. Sequences were derived from peripheral blood, sampled on day 0 of AZD1222 vaccination. CDR3 sequence: CASAAGGSYEQYF. In nucleotides, the CDR3 is TGTGCCAGCGCAGCAGGGGGCTCCTACGAGCAGTACTTC.